This TCR beta chain was captured by sequencing in a study of shared clonotypes between healthy human individuals. Researchers partitioned CD4+ cells into CD45RA+ naive and CD45RA-negative memory subsets. Source study methods: From ImmunoSEQ came sequences covering only the junction and carrying no quality scores, so filtering differed. Clones were sequenced by immunoSEQ multiplex PCR, and TCRdb holds only the in-frame ones, with some missing. V, J and clone size are taken as reported in that table, and D and trimming were inferred from the DNA itself. The repertoire consists of more than 2,000,000 clones, with over 90% occurring once and the leading ten covering around 0.4%. Germline CDR1 MDHEN, CDR2 SYDVKM. Trimming cost V 6 bases and J 2 bases, with 9 bases left between them. This CDR3 contains 13 residues.

The chain is built from TRBV28 and TRBJ2-3, with TRBD2 as a possible D gene (5 bases). The receptor was isolated from a man aged 18 to 30 in good health. Some clones in this sample may be carry-over from other donors' samples. Material: naive CD4+ T cells from PBMCs. Subset: CD45RA+ positively selected. CDR3 nucleotides: TGTGCCAGCAGCAGCGGCGTCACAGATACGCAGTATTTT. It is translated as CASSSGVTDTQYF.